These T cell receptor beta chains were read from a single sample in a study of T cells in tuberculosis. Here immunoSEQ multiplex PCR was the method, and the copy in TCRdb shows in-frame clones only, minus some. This sample has over 20,000 clones, with approximately 97% found just once. Sequencing used PBMCs. The receptors come from a donor aged 10 to 29 with latent tuberculosis or without tuberculosis infection. Both conserved end residues are part of each CDR3.

v_gene	j_gene	CDR3aa
TRBV25-1	TRBJ1-2	CASIPPGEDYGYTF
TRBV6-5	TRBJ1-2	CASSYSSLRSGGYTF
TRBV5-6	TRBJ2-7	CASSLERWREDPYEQYF
TRBV29-1	TRBJ2-3	CSVIQHSTDTQYF
TRBV25-1	TRBJ1-1	CASSEFGGTGGWTEAFF
TRBV30	TRBJ2-1	CAWSEVNPRGEQFF
TRBV9	TRBJ1-2	CASSVSLPGYGYTF
TRBV30	TRBJ2-7	CASGQNAYEQYF
TRBV5-6	TRBJ1-5	CASSLAGYRQPQHF
TRBV28	TRBJ1-5	CASSLRYRPIGNQPQHF
TRBV4-1	TRBJ1-1	CASTLGRTGQTDDTEAFF
TRBV19	TRBJ1-2	CASSVLAMARIGGYTF
TRBV5-5	TRBJ2-7	CASSASRDRFSSYEQYF
TRBV9	TRBJ2-7	CASSGGTARITYEQYF
TRBV6-5	TRBJ1-2	CASSYSPDYGYTF
TRBV4-3	TRBJ1-1	CASSRKDRGITEAFF
TRBV7-2	TRBJ2-7	CASRTSGSNEQYF
TRBV7-9	TRBJ2-2	CASSSNTGELFF
TRBV6-4	TRBJ1-5	CASWRIPGVSNQPQHF
TRBV5-1	TRBJ2-7	CASSPGQAYYEQYF
TRBV7-9	TRBJ1-1	CASSLHPGLNTEAFF
TRBV19	TRBJ1-1	CASSILTGAKNTEAFF
TRBV7-9	TRBJ2-1	CASSFTKQGYHNEQFF
TRBV5-1	TRBJ1-4	CASSFRLAEKLFF
TRBV30	TRBJ2-2	CAWTRQWNTGELFF
TRBV4-1	TRBJ2-7	CASSRAGTHPYEQYF
TRBV10-3	TRBJ1-2	CAILRTGMDGYTF